This T cell receptor beta chain was found in a study of immune cell composition in non-small cell lung cancer. Points from the study as a whole: Tumour-reactive clones were not shown to match dominant in vivo tumour clones.

TCRdb's table, derived via immunoSEQ multiplex PCR, lists solely in-frame clones and lacks some. The data hold 6,600 or so clones, with approximately 84% observed a single time. Note on this clone: Its antigen remains unknown.

The germline V gene has CDR1 MDHEN and CDR2 SYDVKM. CDR3 size: 14 residues. Germline trimming cut 1 base from V and 13 bases from J; bases unmatched to any gene: 6. The clonotype originates from a human donor with non-small cell lung cancer. Material: lung tumor tissue. The gene calls are TRBV28 and TRBJ2-6; 8 nucleotides agree with TRBD1. Here the CDR3 DNA reads TGTGCCAGCAGTTTATCGACAGGGGTAAGGGTCCTGACTTTC. This translates into CASSLSTGVRVLTF.